This T cell receptor beta chain was captured in a study of T-cell reconstitution after alpha-beta-depleted transplantation in children listed by TCRdb under 2016. Regarding the study in general: T-cell immune reconstitution after TCRalphabeta/CD19-depleted allogeneic hematopoietic cell transplantation in children was quantitatively tracked in the study by means of TCR repertoire profiling. The full study reports these points: The apparently early recovery of alphabetaT-cell counts about two months after transplant reportedly depended on only several hundred rapidly expanded clones that came from non-depleted graft cells. Over the following months the frequencies of hyperexpanded clones went down, and after one year T-cell counts and TCRbeta diversity were mostly credited to newly produced T cells. The high TCRbeta diversity at day 60 in some patients was ascribed to recipient T cells and intrathymic progenitors that had survived conditioning.

The treatment or condition label here, explained by the study, means: allogeneic hematopoietic cell transplantation with graft depleted of TCRalphabeta T cells and CD19 B cells. The children who served as transplant recipients had been given grafts of TCRalphabeta/CD19-depleted allogeneic hematopoietic cells. This clonotype was seen more than once but under ten times. Its antigen remains undetermined. One base away there is no much larger clone; base qualities are not given. Deletion took 2 bases off V and 0 bases off J, with a span of 11 bases between the germline ends. CDR1 MNHEY and CDR2 SMNVEV were looked up in the germline V gene (reference sequence). Spanning cysteine to phenylalanine, the CDR3 consists of 15 amino acids. This entry keeps only the CDR3 DNA: 45 bases, framed from base 1. Libraries were made using PCR. Instrument used: Illumina HiSeq 2500. Molecular barcoding was employed in the preparation of TCR libraries, with unique molecular identifiers being used to normalize TCRbeta repertoire quantification. The raw public reads went through TCRdb reprocessing: fastp at Q25, MiXCR clone calling, in-frame beta chains kept. Rows are unified per CDR3 protein, each entry keeping the most common DNA and genes. This sample is represented by about 980,000 distinct CDR3 sequences; roughly 31% of them were singletons. Of the sample, 28% falls within the top ten clones.

The V gene is TRBV27 and the J gene is TRBJ2-7; confidence is insufficient to name the D gene. The input for sequencing was PBMCs, mostly from graft donor cells, taken 360 days after TCRalphabeta/CD19-depleted stem cell transplant. The TCR comes from a boy in the first two years of life who had a stem cell transplant for SCID, so the T cells may come from the graft donor. The base sequence is TGTGCCAGCAGTTTAGGAAGGGTAAGCTCCTACGAGCAGTACTTC. It encodes CASSLGRVSSYEQYF.